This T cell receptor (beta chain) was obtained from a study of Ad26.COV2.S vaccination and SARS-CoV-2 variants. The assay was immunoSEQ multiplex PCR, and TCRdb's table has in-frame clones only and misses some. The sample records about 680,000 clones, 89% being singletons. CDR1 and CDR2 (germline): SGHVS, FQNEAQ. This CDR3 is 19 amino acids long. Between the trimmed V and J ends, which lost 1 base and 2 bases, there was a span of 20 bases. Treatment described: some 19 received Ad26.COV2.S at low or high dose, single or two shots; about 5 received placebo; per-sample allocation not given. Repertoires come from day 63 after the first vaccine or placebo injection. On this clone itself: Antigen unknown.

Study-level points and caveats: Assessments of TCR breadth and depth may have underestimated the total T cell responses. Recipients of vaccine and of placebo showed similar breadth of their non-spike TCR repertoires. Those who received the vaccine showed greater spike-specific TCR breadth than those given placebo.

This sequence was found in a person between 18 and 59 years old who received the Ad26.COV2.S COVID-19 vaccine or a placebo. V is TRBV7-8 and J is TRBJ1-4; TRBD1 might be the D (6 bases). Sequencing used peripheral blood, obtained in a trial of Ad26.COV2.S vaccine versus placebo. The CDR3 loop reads CASSLGYLGQGGTNEKLFF. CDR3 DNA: TGTGCCAGCAGCTTAGGATACTTAGGGCAAGGGGGTACTAATGAAAAACTGTTTTTT.